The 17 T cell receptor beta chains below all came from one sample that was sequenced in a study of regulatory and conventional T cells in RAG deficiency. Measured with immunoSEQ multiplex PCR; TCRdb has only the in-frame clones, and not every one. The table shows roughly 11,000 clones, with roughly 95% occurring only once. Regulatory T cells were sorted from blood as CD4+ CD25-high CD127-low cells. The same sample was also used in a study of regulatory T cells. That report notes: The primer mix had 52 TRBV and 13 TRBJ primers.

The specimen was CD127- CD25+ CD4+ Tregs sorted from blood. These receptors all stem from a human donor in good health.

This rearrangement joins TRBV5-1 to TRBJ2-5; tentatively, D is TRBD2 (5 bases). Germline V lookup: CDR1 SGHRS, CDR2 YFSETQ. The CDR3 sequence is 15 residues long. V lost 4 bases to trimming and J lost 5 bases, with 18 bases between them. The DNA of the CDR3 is TGCGCCAGCAGCGGCGCTGAGGGAGCTAGGGAGACCCAGTACTTC. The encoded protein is CASSGAEGARETQYF. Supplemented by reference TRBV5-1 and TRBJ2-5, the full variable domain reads KAGVTQTPRYLIKTRGQQVTLSCSPISGHRSVSWYQQTPGQGLQFLFEYFSETQRNKGNFPGRFSGRQFSNSRSEMNVSTLELGDSALYLCASSGAEGARETQYFGPGTRLLVL.

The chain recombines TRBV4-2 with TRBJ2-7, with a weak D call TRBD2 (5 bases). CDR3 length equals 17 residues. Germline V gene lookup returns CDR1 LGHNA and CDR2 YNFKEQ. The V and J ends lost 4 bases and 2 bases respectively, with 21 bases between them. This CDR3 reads CASSRVPQRQLTYEQYF. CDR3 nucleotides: TGTGCCAGCAGCCGAGTGCCCCAGCGGCAGCTGACCTACGAGCAGTACTTC.

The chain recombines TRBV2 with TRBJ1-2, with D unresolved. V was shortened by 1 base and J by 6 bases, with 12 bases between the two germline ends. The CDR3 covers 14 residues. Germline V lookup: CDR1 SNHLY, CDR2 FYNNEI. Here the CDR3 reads CASSEVGVGHGYTF. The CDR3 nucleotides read TGTGCCAGCAGTGAAGTCGGGGTGGGTCATGGCTACACCTTC.

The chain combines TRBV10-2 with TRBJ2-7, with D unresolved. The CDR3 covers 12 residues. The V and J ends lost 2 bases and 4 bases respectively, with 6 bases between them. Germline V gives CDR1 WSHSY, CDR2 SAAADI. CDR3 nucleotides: TGCGCCAGCAGTGAGCTTAGATACGAGCAGTACTTC. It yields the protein CASSELRYEQYF.

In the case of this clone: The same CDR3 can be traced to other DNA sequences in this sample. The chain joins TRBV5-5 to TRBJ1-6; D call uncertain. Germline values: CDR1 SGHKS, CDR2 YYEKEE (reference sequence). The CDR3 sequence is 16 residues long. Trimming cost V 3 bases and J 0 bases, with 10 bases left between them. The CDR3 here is CASSSSPSSYNSPLHF. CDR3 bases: TGTGCCAGCAGCTCTTCACCGAGCTCCTATAATTCACCCCTCCACTTT.

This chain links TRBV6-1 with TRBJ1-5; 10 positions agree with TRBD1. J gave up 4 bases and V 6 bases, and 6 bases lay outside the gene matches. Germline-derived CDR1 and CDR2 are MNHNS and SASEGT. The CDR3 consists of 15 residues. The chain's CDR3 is CASRGDRGRNQPQHF. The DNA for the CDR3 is TGTGCCAGCAGGGGTGACAGGGGGCGGAATCAGCCCCAGCATTTT.

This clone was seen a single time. CDR3 region: CASSLLQGSYGYTF. Written as DNA, the CDR3 is TGTGCCAGCAGTCTCTTACAGGGATCCTATGGCTACACCTTC. This chain links TRBV5-5 with TRBJ1-2; possibly TRBD1 for D (6 bases). This CDR3 has 14 residues. From germline, CDR1 is SGHKS and CDR2 YYEKEE (reference sequence). V was clipped by 5 bases and J by 4 bases, with 15 bases between them.

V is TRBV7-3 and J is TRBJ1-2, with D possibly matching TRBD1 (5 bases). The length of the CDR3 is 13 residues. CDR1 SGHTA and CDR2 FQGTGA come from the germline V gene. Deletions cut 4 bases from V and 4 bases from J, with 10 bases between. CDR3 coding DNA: TGTGCCAGCAGCTCTGGGGGGGGCTATGGCTACACCTTC. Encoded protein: CASSSGGGYGYTF.

For the CDR3, the DNA is TGCGCCAGCAGCTTAGGGTCAGGGGGAACTGAAGCTTTCTTT. Its protein product is CASSLGSGGTEAFF. The V gene is TRBV5-1, the J gene TRBJ1-1; TRBD1 matches at 7 bases. Germline values: CDR1 SGHRS, CDR2 YFSETQ. Losses at the gene ends were 2 bases for V and 5 bases for J; bases not matched to a gene: 6. The CDR3 is made up of 14 amino acids.

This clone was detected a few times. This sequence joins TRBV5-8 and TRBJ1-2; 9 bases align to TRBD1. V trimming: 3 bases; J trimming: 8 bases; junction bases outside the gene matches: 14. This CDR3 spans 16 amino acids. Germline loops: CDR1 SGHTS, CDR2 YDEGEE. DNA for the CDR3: TGTGCCAGCAGCTCGGCAGTTGGACAGGGGTGGCGGGGCTACACCTTC. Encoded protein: CASSSAVGQGWRGYTF.

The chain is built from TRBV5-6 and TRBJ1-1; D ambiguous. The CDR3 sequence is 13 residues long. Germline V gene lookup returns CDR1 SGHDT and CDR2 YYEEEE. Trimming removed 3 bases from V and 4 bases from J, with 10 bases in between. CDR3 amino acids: CASSSLVGTEAFF. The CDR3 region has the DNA TGTGCCAGCAGCTCCCTGGTCGGCACTGAAGCTTTCTTT.

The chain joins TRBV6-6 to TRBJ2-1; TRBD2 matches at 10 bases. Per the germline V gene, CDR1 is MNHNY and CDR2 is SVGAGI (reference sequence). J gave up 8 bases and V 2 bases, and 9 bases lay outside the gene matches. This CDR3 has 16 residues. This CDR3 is CASSYPLSGGDHEQFF. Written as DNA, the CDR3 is TGTGCCAGCAGTTACCCGCTAAGCGGGGGGGACCATGAGCAGTTCTTC.

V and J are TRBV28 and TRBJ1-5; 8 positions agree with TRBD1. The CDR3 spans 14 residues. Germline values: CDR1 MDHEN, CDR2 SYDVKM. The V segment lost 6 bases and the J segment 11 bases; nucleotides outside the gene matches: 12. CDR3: CASSPGQGGGAQHF. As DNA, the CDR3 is TGTGCCAGCAGCCCCGGACAGGGTGGGGGGGCCCAGCATTTT.

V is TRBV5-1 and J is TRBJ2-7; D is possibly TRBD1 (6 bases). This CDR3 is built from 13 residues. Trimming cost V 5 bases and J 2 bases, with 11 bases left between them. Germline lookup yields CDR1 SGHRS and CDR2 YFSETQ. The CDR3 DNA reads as TGCGCCAGCAGTGCAGGACAGACCTACGAGCAGTACTTC. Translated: CASSAGQTYEQYF.

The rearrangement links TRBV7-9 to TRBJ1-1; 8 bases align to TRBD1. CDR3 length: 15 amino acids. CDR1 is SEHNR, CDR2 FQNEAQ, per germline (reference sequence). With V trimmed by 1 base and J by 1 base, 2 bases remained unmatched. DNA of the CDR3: TGTGCCAGCAGCTTAGTGCAGGGGGCGAACACTGAAGCTTTCTTT. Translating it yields CASSLVQGANTEAFF.

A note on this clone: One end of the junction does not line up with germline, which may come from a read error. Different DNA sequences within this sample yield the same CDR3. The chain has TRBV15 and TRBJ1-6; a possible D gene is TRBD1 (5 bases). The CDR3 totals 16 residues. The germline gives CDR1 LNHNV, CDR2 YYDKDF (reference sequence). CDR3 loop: CATSRDPGTNNSPLHF. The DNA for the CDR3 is TGTGCCACCAGCAGAGATCCAGGGACTAATAATTCCCCCCTCCACTTT.

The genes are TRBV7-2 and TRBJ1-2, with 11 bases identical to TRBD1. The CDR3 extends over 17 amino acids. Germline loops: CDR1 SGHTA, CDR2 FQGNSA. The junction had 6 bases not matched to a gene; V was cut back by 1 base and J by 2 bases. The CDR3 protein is CASSLGRTGGDNYGYTF. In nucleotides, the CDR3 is TGTGCCAGCAGCTTAGGCCGGACAGGGGGCGACAACTATGGCTACACCTTC.